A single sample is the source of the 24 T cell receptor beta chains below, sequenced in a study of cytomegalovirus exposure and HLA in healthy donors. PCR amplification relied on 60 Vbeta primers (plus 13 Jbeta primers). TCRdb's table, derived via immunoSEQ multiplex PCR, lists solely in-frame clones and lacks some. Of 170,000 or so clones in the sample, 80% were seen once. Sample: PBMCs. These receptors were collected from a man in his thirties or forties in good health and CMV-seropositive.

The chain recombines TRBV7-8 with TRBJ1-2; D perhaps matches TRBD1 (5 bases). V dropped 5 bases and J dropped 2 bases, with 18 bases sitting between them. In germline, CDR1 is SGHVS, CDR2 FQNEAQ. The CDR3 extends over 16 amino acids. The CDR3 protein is CASSVGIQVGNYGYTF. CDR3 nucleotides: TGTGCCAGCAGCGTGGGGATACAGGTGGGGAACTATGGCTACACCTTC. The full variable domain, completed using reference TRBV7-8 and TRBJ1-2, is GAGVSQSPRYKVAKRGQDVALRCDPISGHVSLFWYQQALGQGPEFLTYFQNEAQLDKSGLPSDRFFAERPEGSVSTLKIQRTQQEDSAVYLCASSVGIQVGNYGYTFGSGTRLTVV.

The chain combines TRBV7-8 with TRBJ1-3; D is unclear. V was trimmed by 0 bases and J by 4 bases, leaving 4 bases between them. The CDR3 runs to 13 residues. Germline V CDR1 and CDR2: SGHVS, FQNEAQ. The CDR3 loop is CASSLARGNTIYF. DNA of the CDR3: TGTGCCAGCAGCTTAGCGCGGGGAAACACCATATATTTT.

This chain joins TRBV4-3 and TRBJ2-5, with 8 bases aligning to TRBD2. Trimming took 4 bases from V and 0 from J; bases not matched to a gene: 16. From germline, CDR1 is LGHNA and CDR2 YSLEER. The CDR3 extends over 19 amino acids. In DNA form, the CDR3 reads TGCGCCAGCAGCCTAGCCTCAGCCCTCAGCGGGGGTAACCAAGAGACCCAGTACTTC. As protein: CASSLASALSGGNQETQYF.

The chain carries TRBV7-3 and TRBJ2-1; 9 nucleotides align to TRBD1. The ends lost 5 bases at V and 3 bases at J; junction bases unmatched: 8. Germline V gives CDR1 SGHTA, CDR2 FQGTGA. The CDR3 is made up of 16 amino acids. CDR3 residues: CASSLSPGQGYNEQFF. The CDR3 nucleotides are TGTGCCAGCAGCCTCTCTCCGGGACAGGGCTACAATGAGCAGTTCTTC.

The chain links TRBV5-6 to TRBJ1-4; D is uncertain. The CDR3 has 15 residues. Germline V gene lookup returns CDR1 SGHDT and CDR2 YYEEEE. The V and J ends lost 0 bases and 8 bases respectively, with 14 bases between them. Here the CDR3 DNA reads TGTGCCAGCAGCTTGGGGGCCACCCTTGCGGAAAAACTGTTTTTT. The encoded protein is CASSLGATLAEKLFF. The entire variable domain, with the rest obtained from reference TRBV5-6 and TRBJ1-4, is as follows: DAGVTQSPTHLIKTRGQQVTLRCSPKSGHDTVSWYQQALGQGPQFIFQYYEEEERQRGNFPDRFSGHQFPNYSSELNVNALLLGDSALYLCASSLGATLAEKLFFGSGTQLSVL.

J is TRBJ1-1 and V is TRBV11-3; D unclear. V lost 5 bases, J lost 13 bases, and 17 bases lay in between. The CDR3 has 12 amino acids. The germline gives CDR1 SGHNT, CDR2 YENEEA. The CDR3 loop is CASSREGVMNFF. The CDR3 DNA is TGTGCCAGCAGCCGGGAGGGAGTTATGAATTTCTTT.

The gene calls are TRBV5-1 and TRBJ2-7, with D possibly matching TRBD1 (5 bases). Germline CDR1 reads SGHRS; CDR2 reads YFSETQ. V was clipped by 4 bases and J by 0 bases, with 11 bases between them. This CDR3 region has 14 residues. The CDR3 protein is CASSHRGYSYEQYF. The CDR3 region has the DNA TGCGCCAGCAGCCATAGGGGTTACTCCTACGAGCAGTACTTC.

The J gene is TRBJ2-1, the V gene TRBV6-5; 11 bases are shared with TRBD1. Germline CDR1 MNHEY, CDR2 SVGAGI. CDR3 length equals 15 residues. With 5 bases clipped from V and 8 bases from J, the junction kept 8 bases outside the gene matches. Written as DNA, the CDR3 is TGTGCCAGCAGTAAAGGGACAGGGGGAAGCGATGAGCAGTTCTTC. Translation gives CASSKGTGGSDEQFF.

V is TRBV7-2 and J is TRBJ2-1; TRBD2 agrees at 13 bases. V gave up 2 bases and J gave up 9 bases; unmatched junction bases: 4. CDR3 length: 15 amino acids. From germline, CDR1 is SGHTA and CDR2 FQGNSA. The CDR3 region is CASSLQGLAGVEQFF. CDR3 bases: TGTGCCAGCAGCTTACAAGGACTAGCGGGAGTTGAGCAGTTCTTC.

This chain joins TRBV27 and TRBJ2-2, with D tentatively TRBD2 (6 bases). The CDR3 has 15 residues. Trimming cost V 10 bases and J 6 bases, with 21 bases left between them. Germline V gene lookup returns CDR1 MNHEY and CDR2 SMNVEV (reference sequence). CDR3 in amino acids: CATMEGREHPGELFF. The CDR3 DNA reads TGTGCCACCATGGAGGGTCGGGAACACCCCGGGGAGCTGTTTTTT.

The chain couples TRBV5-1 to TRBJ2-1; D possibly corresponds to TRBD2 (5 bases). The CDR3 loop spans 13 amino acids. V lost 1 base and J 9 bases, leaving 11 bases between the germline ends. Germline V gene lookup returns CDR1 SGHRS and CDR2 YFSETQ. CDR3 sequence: CASSLNSRGEQFF. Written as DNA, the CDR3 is TGCGCCAGCAGCTTGAACTCCCGGGGTGAGCAGTTCTTC.

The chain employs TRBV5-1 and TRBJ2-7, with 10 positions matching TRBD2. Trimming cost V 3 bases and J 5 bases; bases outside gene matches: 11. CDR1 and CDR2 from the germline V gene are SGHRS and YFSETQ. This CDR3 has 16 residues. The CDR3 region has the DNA TGCGCCAGCAGCTACCTAGTAGCGGGGGGTCTCGACGAGCAGTACTTC. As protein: CASSYLVAGGLDEQYF.

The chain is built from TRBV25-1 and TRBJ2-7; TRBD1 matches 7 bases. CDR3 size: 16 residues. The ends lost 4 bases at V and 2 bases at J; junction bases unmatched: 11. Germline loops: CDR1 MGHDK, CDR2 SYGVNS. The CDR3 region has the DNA TGTGCCAGCAGTGGATTTCCCGGGACAGCGACCTACGAGCAGTACTTC. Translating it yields CASSGFPGTATYEQYF.

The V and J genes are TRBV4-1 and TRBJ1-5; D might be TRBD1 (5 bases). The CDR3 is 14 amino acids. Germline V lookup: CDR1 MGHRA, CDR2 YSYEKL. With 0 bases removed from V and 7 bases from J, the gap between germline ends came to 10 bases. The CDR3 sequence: CASSQDWRDQPQHF. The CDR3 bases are TGCGCCAGCAGCCAAGACTGGAGGGACCAGCCCCAGCATTTT.

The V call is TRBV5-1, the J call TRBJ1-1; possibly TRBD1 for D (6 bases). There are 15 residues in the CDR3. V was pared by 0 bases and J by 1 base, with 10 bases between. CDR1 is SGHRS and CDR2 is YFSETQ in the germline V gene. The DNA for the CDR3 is TGCGCCAGCAGCTTGGATGGGGGGGCGAACACTGAAGCTTTCTTT. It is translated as CASSLDGGANTEAFF.

CDR3 amino acids: CSIGDRGLETQYF. As DNA, the CDR3 is TGCAGCATTGGTGACAGGGGCCTAGAGACCCAGTACTTC. V and J are TRBV29-1 and TRBJ2-5; 8 bases agree with TRBD1. Trimming at V came to 8 bases and at J to 4 bases, leaving 9 bases not matched to a gene. The CDR3 is 13 amino acids. CDR1 and CDR2 from the germline V gene are SQVTM and ANQGSEA.

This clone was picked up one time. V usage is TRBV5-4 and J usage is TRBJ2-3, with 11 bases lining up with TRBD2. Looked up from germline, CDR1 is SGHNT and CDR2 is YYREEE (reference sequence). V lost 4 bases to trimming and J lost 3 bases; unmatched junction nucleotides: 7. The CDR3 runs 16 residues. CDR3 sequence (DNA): TGTGCCAGCAGCCGTACTAGCGGGAGTGCGACAGATACGCAGTATTTT. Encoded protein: CASSRTSGSATDTQYF.

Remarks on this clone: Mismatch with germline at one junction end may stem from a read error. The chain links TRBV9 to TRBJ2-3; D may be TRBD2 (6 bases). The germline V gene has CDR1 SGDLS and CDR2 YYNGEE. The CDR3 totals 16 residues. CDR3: CAGSVVDSGSTDTQYF. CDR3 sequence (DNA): TGTGCCGGCAGCGTAGTCGATAGCGGCAGCACAGATACGCAGTATTTT.

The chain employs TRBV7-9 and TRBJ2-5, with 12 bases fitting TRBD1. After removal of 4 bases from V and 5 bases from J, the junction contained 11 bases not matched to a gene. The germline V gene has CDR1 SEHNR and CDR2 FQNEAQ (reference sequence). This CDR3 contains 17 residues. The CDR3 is CASSSQLGQGALETQYF. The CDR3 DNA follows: TGTGCCAGCAGCTCCCAGTTGGGACAGGGGGCATTGGAGACCCAGTACTTC.

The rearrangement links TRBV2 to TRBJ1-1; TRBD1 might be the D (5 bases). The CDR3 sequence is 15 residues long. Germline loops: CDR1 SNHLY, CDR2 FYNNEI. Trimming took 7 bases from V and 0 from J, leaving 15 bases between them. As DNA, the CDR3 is TGTGCCAGCATGGGCTCCAGGGACTTGAACACTGAAGCTTTCTTT. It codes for CASMGSRDLNTEAFF.

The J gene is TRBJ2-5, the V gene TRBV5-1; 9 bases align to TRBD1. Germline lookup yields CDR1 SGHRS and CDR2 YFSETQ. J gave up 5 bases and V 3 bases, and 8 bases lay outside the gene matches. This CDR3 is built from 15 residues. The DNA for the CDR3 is TGCGCCAGCAGCTCCTTACAGGGGGCAGGGGAGACCCAGTACTTC. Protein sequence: CASSSLQGAGETQYF.

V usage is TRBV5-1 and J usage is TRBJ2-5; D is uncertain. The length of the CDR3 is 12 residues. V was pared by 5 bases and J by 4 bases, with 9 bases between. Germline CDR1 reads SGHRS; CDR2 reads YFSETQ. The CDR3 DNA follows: TGCGCCAGCAGTCTTGGAGCAGAGACCCAGTACTTC. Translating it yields CASSLGAETQYF.

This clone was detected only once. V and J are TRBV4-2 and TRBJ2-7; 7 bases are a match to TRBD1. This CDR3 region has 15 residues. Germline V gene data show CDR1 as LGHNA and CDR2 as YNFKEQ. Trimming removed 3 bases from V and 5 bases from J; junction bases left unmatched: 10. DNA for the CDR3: TGTGCCAGCAGCCACCGACAGGGTAACGTCAACGAGCAGTACTTC. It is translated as CASSHRQGNVNEQYF.

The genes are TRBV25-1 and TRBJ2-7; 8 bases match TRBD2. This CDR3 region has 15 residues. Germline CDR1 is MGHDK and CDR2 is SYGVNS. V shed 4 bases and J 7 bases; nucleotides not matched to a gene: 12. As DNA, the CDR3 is TGTGCCAGCAGTGCAGTGGGACTAGGCTTTCGGGAGCAGTACTTC. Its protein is CASSAVGLGFREQYF.